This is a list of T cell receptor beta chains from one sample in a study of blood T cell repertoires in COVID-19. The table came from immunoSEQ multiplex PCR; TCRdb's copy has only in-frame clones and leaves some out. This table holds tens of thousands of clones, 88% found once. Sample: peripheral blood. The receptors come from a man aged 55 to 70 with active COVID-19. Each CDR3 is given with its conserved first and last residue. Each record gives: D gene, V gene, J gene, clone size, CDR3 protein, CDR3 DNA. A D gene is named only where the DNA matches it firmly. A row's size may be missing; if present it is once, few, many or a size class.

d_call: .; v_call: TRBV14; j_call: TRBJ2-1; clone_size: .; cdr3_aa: CASSQEPGRSYNEQFF; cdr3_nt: TGTGCCAGCAGCCAAGAACCAGGCCGCTCCTACAATGAGCAGTTCTTC
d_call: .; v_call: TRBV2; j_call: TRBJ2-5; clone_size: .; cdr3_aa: CASSGGRGLETQYF; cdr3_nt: TGTGCCAGCAGTGGAGGCAGGGGTTTGGAGACCCAGTACTTC
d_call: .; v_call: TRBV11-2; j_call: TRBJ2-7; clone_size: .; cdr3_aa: CASSLQLRGSYEQYF; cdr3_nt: TGTGCCAGCAGCCTACAGTTAAGGGGCTCCTACGAGCAGTACTTC
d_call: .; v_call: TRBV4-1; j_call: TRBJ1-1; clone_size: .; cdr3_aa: CASSQEGLKDTEAFF; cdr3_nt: TGCGCCAGCAGCCAAGAGGGCCTCAAGGACACTGAAGCTTTCTTT
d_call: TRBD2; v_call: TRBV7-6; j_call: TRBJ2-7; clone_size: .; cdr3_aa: CASSLGTSGNFYEQYF; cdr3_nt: TGTGCCAGCAGCTTAGGGACTAGCGGGAACTTCTACGAGCAGTACTTC
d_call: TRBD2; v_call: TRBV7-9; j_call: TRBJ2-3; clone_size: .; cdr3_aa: CASSPPQGLAGDTDTQYF; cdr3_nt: TGTGCCAGCAGCCCACCCCAGGGACTAGCGGGAGACACAGATACGCAGTATTTT
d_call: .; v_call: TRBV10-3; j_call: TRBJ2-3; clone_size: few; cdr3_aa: CAVAGSTDTQYF; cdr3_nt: TGTGCCGTAGCAGGGTCAACAGATACGCAGTATTTT
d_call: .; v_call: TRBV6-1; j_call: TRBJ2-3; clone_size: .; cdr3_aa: CASSEGGRGGDTQYF; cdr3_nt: TGTGCCAGCAGTGAAGGAGGGAGGGGGGGCGATACGCAGTATTTT
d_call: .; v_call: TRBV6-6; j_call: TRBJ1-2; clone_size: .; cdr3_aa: CASSYETGGYTF; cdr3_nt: TGTGCCAGCAGTTACGAGACGGGTGGCTACACCTTC
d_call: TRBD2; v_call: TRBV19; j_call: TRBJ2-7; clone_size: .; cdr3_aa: CASSRSTGTIVYEQYF; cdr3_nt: TGTGCCAGTAGTAGATCGACCGGGACTATTGTCTACGAGCAGTACTTC
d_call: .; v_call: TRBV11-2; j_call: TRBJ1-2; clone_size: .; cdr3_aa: CASSPAGAGLYGYTF; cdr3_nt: TGTGCCAGCAGCCCAGCGGGGGCAGGTCTCTATGGCTACACCTTC
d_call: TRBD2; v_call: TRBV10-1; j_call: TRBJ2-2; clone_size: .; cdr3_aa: CASSETGGDWTGELFF; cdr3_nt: TGCGCCAGCAGTGAAACCGGGGGGGACTGGACCGGGGAGCTGTTTTTT
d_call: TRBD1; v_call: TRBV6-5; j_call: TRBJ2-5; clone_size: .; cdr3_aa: CASSYSFRGLETQYF; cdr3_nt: TGTGCCAGCAGTTACTCGTTCAGGGGGCTAGAGACCCAGTACTTC
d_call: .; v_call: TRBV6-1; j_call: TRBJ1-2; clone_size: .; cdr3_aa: CASSELSWEDYGYTF; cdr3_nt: TGTGCCAGCAGTGAACTGTCTTGGGAGGACTATGGCTACACCTTC
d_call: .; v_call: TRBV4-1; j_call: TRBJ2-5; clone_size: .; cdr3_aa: CASSPPWGLGTQYF; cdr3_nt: TGCGCCAGCAGCCCTCCATGGGGCTTGGGGACCCAGTACTTC
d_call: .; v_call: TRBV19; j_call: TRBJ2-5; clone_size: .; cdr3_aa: CASRKGLGETQYF; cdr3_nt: TGTGCCAGTAGGAAGGGGCTGGGAGAGACCCAGTACTTC
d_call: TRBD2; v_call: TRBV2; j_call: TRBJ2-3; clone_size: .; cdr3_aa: CASSSGLAVPSTDTQYF; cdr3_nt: TGTGCCAGCAGTTCAGGACTAGCGGTTCCGAGCACAGATACGCAGTATTTT
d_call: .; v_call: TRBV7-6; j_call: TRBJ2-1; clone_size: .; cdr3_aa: CASSYTPRTDNEQFF; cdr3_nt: TGTGCCAGCAGCTACACTCCCAGGACAGACAATGAGCAGTTCTTC
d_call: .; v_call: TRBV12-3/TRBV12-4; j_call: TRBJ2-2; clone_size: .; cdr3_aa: CASTPRGGELFF; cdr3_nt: TGTGCCAGCACCCCCCGAGGCGGGGAGCTGTTTTTT
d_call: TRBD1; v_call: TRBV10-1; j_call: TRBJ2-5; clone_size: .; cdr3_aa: CASSEGQGYETQYF; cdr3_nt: TGCGCCAGCAGTGAAGGACAGGGGTACGAGACCCAGTACTTC
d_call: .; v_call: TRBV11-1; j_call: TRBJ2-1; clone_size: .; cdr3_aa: CASSFSGDRAYNEQFF; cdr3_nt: TGTGCCAGCAGCTTTAGCGGAGATAGAGCCTACAATGAGCAGTTCTTC
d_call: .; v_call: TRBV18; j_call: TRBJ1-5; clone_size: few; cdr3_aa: CASSPGDTPSSQPQHF; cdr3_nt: TGTGCCAGCTCACCAGGGGACACCCCTAGTAGTCAGCCCCAGCATTTT
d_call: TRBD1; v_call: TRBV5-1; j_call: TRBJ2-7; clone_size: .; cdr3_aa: CASASRTGPYSYEQYF; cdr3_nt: TGCGCCAGCGCCTCCAGGACAGGACCTTACTCCTACGAGCAGTACTTC
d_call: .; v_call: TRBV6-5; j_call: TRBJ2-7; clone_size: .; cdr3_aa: CASSQTVKISYEQYF; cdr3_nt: TGTGCCAGCAGCCAGACAGTCAAAATCTCCTACGAGCAGTACTTC
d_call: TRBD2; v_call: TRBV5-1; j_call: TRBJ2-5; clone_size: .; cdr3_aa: CASSTGLAGGRETQYF; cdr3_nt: TGCGCCAGCAGCACCGGACTAGCGGGAGGGAGAGAGACCCAGTACTTC
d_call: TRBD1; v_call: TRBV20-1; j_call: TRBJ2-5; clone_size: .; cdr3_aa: CSASAGQGREETQYF; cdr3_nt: TGCAGTGCTAGTGCTGGACAGGGGAGGGAGGAGACCCAGTACTTC
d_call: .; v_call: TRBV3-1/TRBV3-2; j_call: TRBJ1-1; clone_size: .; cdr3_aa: CASSQRQLTEAFF; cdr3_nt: TGTGCCAGCAGCCAACGACAGCTGACTGAAGCTTTCTTT
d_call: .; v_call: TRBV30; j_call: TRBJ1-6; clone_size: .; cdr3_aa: CAWSGQSSYNSPLHF; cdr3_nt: TGTGCCTGGAGCGGACAGAGCTCCTATAATTCACCCCTCCACTTT
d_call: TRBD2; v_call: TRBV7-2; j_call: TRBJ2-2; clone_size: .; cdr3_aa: CASSLDSGRATGELFF; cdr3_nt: TGTGCCAGCAGCTTAGATAGCGGGAGGGCCACCGGGGAGCTGTTTTTT
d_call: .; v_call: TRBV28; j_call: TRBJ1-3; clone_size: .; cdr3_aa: CASSWERGNTIYF; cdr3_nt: TGTGCCAGCAGTTGGGAGCGAGGAAACACCATATATTTT
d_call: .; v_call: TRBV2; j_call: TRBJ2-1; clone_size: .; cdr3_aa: CASSRGSAYNEQFF; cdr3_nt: TGTGCCAGCAGTAGGGGGAGCGCCTACAATGAGCAGTTCTTC
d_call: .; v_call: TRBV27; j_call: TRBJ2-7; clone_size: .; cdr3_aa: CASSFQGSYEQYF; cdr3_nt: TGTGCCAGCAGTTTTCAGGGATCGTACGAGCAGTACTTC
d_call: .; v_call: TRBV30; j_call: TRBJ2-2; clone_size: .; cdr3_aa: CAWSVLAGTGELFF; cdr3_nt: TGTGCCTGGAGTGTACTGGCGGGCACCGGGGAGCTGTTTTTT
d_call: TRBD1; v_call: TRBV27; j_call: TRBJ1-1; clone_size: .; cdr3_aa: CASNPTGAVDTEAFF; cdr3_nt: TGTGCCAGCAACCCGACAGGGGCGGTGGACACTGAAGCTTTCTTT
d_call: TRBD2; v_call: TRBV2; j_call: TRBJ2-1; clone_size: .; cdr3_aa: CASRRTSGSNNEQFF; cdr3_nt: TGTGCCAGCAGGCGGACTAGCGGGAGCAACAATGAGCAGTTCTTC
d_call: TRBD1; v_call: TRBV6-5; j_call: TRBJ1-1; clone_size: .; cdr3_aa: CASSYRQGLRDTEAFF; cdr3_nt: TGTGCCAGCAGTTACCGACAGGGCCTTAGGGACACTGAAGCTTTCTTT
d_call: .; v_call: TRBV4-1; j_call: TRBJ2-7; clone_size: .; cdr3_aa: CASSRDLSSYEQYF; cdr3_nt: TGCGCCAGCAGCCGGGACTTGAGCTCCTACGAGCAGTACTTC
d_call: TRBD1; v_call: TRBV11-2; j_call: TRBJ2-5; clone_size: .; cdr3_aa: CAGGQGSQETQYF; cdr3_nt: TGTGCCGGGGGACAGGGAAGTCAAGAGACCCAGTACTTC
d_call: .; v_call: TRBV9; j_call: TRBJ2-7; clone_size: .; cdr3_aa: CASSVDYSFDEQYF; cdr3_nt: TGTGCCAGCAGCGTAGATTACAGTTTCGACGAGCAGTACTTC
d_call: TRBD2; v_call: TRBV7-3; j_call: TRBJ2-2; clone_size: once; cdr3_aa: CASSSLAGANTGELFF; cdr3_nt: TGTGCCAGCAGCTCCCTAGCGGGGGCGAACACCGGGGAGCTGTTTTTT